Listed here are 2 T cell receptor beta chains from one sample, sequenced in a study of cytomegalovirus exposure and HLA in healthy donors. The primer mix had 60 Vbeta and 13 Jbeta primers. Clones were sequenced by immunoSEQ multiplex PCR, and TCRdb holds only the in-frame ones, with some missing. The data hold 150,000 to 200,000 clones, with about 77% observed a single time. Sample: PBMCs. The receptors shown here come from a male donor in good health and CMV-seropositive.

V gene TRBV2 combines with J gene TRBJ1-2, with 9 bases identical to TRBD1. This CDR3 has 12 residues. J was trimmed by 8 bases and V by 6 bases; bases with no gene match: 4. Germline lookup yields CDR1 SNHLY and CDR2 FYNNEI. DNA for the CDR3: TGTGCCAGCAGGGACAGGGGAGGAGGCTACACCTTC. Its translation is CASRDRGGGYTF. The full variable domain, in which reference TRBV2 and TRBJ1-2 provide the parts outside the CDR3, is EPEVTQTPSHQVTQMGQEVILRCVPISNHLYFYWYRQILGQKVEFLVSFYNNEISEKSEIFDDQFSVERPDGSNFTLKIRSTKLEDSAMYFCASRDRGGGYTFGSGTRLTVV.

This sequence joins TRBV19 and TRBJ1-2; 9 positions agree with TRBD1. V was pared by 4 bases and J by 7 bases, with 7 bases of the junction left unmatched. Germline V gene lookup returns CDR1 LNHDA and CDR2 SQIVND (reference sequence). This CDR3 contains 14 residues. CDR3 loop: CASSSRDRDRGYTF. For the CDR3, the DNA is TGTGCCAGTAGTAGCCGGGACAGGGATCGTGGCTACACCTTC. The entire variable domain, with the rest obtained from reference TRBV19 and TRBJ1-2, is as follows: DGGITQSPKYLFRKEGQNVTLSCEQNLNHDAMYWYRQDPGQGLRLIYYSQIVNDFQKGDIAEGYSVSREKKESFPLTVTSAQKNPTAFYLCASSSRDRDRGYTFGSGTRLTVV.